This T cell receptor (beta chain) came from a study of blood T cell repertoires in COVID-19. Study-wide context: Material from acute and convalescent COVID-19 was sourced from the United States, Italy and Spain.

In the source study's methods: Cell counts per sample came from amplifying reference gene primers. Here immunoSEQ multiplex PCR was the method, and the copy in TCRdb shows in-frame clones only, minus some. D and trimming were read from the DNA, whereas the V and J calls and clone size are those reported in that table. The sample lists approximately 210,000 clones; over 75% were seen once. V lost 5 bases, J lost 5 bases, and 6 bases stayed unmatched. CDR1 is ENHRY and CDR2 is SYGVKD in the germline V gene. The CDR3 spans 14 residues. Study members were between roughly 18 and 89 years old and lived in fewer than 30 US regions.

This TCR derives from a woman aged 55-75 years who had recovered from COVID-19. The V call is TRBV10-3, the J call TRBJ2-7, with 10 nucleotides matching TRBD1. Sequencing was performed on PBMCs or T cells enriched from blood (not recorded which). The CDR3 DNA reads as TGTGCCATCAGTATCCGGGACAGGGGTCACGAGCAGTACTTC. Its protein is CAISIRDRGHEQYF.